These T cell receptor beta chains were read from a single sample in a study of CD8+ T cells in alopecia areata. Clones were read by immunoSEQ multiplex PCR, and TCRdb kept only the in-frame ones, dropping some. The table has 20,000 to 30,000 clones, 52% seen once. The sequenced sample was NKG2D-high CD8+ T cells sorted from blood. The receptors were sampled from a human donor with alopecia areata. Both conserved end residues are part of each CDR3. Fields, in order: clone size, V gene, J gene, D gene, CDR3 DNA, CDR3 protein. The D gene is left open where the match is weak. Not all rows give a size; the values are once, few, many and, for expanded clones, a class.

>few|TRBV27|TRBJ2-5|TRBD2
TGTGCCAGCAGTTTATCATTAGCGGGAGCGAGGGAGACCCAGTACTTC
CASSLSLAGARETQYF
>NA|TRBV6-1|TRBJ2-1|TRBD2
TGTGCCAGCAGTGAACTAGCGGGAGTCGATGAGCAGTTCTTC
CASSELAGVDEQFF
>few|TRBV7-9|TRBJ1-1|NA
TGTGCCAGCAGCTTTCTGGCCGAGGGGAACACTGAAGCTTTCTTT
CASSFLAEGNTEAFF
>NA|TRBV6-5|TRBJ2-7|NA
TGTGCCAGCAGTTACTCACGGATCTACGAGCAGTACTTC
CASSYSRIYEQYF
>few|TRBV7-9|TRBJ1-5|TRBD1
TGTGCCAGCAGCTCGGGACAGGCAAATCAGCCCCAGCATTTT
CASSSGQANQPQHF
>few|TRBV29-1|TRBJ2-7|TRBD2
TGCAGCGTTGACCTAGGACTAGCGGAGAACGAGCAGTACTTC
CSVDLGLAENEQYF
>few|TRBV21-1|TRBJ2-3|NA
TGTGCCAGCAGGGGACCTAACACAGATACGCAGTATTTT
CASRGPNTDTQYF
>medium-sized|TRBV4-1|TRBJ1-5|NA
TGCGCCAGCAGCCAAGTTACAGGGCTTCAGCCCCAGCATTTT
CASSQVTGLQPQHF
>NA|TRBV28|TRBJ1-2|NA
TGTGCCAGCAGTTTAGGACAGCTCTATGGCTACACCTTC
CASSLGQLYGYTF
>NA|TRBV7-9|TRBJ2-3|NA
TGTGCCAGCAGCCCCGTCCCCCCAGATACGCAGTATTTT
CASSPVPPDTQYF
>many|TRBV4-1|TRBJ1-4|NA
TGCGCCAGCAGCCAAGTTTTGGAGTTTTTGACCCCCCGAGGTGGAAAACTGTTTTTT
CASSQVLEFLTPRGGKLFF
>few|TRBV30|TRBJ2-1|TRBD2
TGTGCCTGGAAGGCGAGTGTCAGGACTAGCGGAGACAATGAGCAGTTCTTC
CAWKASVRTSGDNEQFF
>few|TRBV7-9|TRBJ2-5|TRBD2
TGTGCCAGCAGCTTGGCCCAAGGACTAGCGAGATACCAAGAGACCCAGTACTTC
CASSLAQGLARYQETQYF
>NA|TRBV4-1|TRBJ2-6|NA
TGCGCCAGCAGCCAAGAGGGGCAGATCTCTGGGGCCAACGTCCTGACTTTC
CASSQEGQISGANVLTF
>NA|TRBV25-1|TRBJ2-3|NA
TGTGCCAGCAGAGAACCAACAGGCACAGATACGCAGTATTTT
CASREPTGTDTQYF
>few|TRBV9|TRBJ2-2|NA
TGTGCCAGCGGTTCGAACACCGGGGAGCTGTTTTTT
CASGSNTGELFF
>NA|TRBV10-2|TRBJ2-7|TRBD1
TGCGCCAGCGGGACAGGGTTCGGAAAATACGAGCAGTACTTC
CASGTGFGKYEQYF
>few|TRBV29-1|TRBJ2-7|NA
TGCAGCGTTGAAAGCCATAACGAGCAGTACTTC
CSVESHNEQYF
>few|TRBV29-1|TRBJ1-2|NA
TGCAGCGTTGCAGGGGCAAATGGCTACACCTTC
CSVAGANGYTF
>NA|TRBV27|TRBJ2-5|TRBD1
TGTGCCAGCAGAGGGACAGGGGGCTGGGAGACCCAGTACTTC
CASRGTGGWETQYF
>NA|TRBV7-3|TRBJ2-1|NA
TGTGCCAGCAGCTCGCCCTTAGGGGGGCTAGGCAATGAGCAGTTCTTC
CASSSPLGGLGNEQFF
>NA|TRBV28|TRBJ2-7|TRBD1
TGTGCCAGCAGTAACCGGGACAGGGGGCACTACGAGCAGTACTTC
CASSNRDRGHYEQYF
>medium-sized|TRBV9|TRBJ2-1|TRBD2
TGTGCCAGCAGCGTTCCCGGGACTAGCGGACTCGGTGAGCAGTTCTTC
CASSVPGTSGLGEQFF
>NA|TRBV19|TRBJ2-1|NA
TGTGCCAGTACCACGGGACTTACCTACAATGAGCAGTTCTTC
CASTTGLTYNEQFF
>NA|TRBV19|TRBJ2-1|NA
TGTGCCAGTAGTCAGACGCTGAGCTCCTACAATGAGCAGTTCTTC
CASSQTLSSYNEQFF
>NA|TRBV25-1|TRBJ2-5|NA
TGTGCCAGCTACGAGGAGACCCAGTACTTC
CASYEETQYF